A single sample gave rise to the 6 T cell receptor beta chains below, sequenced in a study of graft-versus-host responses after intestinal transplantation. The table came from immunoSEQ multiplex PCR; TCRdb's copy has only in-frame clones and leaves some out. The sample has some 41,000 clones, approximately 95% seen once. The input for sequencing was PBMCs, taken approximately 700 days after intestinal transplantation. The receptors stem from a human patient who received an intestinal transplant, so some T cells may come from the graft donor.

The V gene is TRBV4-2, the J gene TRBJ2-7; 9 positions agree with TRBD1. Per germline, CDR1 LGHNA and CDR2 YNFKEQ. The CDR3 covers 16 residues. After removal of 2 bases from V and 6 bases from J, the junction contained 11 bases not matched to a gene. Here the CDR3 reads CASSQRSPGQGGEQYF. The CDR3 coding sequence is TGTGCCAGCAGCCAAAGATCCCCGGGACAGGGTGGCGAGCAGTACTTC.

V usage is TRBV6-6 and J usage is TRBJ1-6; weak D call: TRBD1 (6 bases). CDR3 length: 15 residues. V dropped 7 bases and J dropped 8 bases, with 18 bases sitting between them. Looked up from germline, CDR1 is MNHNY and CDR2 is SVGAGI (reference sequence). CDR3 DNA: TGTGCCAGCACCCCGAGGTCGAGGGGGGATTCACCCCTCCACTTT. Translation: CASTPRSRGDSPLHF.

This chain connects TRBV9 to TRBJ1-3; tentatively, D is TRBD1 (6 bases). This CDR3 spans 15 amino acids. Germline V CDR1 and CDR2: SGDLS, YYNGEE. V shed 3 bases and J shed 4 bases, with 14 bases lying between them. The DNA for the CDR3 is TGTGCCAGCAGCGCCACCGGGGACACAGGAAACACCATATATTTT. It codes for CASSATGDTGNTIYF.

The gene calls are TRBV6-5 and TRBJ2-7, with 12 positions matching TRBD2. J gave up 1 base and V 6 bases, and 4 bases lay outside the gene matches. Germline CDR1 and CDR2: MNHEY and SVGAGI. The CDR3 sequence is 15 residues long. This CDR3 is CASSLAGGISYEQYF. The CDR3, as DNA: TGTGCCAGCAGCCTAGCGGGGGGGATTTCCTACGAGCAGTACTTC.

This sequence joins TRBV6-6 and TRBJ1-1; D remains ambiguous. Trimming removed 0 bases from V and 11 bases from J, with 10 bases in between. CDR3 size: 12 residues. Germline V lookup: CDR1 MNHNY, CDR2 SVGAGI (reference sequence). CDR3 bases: TGTGCCAGCAGTTACTCGGGGAGAGAGGCTTTCTTT. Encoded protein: CASSYSGREAFF.

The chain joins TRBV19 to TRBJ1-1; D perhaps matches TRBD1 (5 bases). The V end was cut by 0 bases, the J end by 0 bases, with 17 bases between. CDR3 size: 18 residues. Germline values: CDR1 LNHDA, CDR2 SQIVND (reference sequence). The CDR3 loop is CASSIDRRAPSMNTEAFF. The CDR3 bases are TGTGCCAGTAGTATAGATCGCAGGGCTCCTTCTATGAACACTGAAGCTTTCTTT.